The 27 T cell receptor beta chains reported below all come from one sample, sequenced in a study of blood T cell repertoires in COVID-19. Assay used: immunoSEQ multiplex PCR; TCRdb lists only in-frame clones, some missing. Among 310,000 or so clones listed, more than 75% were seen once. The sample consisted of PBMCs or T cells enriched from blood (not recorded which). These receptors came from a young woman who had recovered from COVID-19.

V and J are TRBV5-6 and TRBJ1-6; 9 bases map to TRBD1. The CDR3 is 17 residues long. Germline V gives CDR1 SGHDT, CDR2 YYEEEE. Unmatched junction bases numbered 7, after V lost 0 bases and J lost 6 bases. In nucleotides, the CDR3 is TGTGCCAGCAGCTTGGTGTCCGACAGGGGGACTAATTCACCCCTCCACTTT. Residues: CASSLVSDRGTNSPLHF.

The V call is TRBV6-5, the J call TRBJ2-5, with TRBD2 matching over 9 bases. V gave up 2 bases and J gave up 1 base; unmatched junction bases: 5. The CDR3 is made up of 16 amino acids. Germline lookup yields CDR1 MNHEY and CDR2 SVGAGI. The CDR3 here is CASSYGLAGTQETQYF. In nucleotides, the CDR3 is TGTGCCAGCAGTTACGGGCTAGCGGGGACCCAAGAGACCCAGTACTTC.

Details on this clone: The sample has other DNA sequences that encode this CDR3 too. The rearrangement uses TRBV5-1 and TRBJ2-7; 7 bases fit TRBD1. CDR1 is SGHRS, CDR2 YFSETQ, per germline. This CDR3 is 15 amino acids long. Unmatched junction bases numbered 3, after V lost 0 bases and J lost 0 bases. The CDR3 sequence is CASSLGGQYSYEQYF. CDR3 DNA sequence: TGCGCCAGCAGCTTGGGGGGACAGTACTCCTACGAGCAGTACTTC. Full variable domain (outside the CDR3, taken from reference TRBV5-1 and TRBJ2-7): KAGVTQTPRYLIKTRGQQVTLSCSPISGHRSVSWYQQTPGQGLQFLFEYFSETQRNKGNFPGRFSGRQFSNSRSEMNVSTLELGDSALYLCASSLGGQYSYEQYFGPGTRLTVT.

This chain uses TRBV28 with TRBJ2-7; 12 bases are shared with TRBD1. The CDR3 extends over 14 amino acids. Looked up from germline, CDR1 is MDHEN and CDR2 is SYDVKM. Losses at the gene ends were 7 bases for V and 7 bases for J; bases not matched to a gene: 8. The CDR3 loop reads CASTSGQGAYEQYF. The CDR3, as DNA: TGTGCCAGCACTTCGGGACAGGGGGCATATGAGCAGTACTTC.

CDR3 protein: CSAGRNTEAFF. CDR3 sequence (DNA): TGCAGTGCGGGGCGAAACACTGAAGCTTTCTTT. This chain links TRBV20-1 with TRBJ1-1; TRBD1 might be the D (5 bases). Germline V gene lookup returns CDR1 DFQATT and CDR2 SNEGSKA (reference sequence). The CDR3 extends over 11 amino acids. The V gene lost 6 bases and the J gene lost 2 bases, with 7 bases spanning the gap.

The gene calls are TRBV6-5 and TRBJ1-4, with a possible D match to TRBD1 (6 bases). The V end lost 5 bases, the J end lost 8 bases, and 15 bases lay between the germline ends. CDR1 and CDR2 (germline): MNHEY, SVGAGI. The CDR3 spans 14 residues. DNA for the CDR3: TGTGCCAGCAGTCTCGGACAGCGGCCGGAAAAACTGTTTTTT. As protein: CASSLGQRPEKLFF.

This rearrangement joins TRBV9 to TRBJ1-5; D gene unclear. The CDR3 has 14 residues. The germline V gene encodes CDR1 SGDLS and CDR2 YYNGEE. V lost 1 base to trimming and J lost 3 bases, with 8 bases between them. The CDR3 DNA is TGTGCCAGCAGCGTATCAAGCTACAATCAGCCCCAGCATTTT. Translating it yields CASSVSSYNQPQHF.

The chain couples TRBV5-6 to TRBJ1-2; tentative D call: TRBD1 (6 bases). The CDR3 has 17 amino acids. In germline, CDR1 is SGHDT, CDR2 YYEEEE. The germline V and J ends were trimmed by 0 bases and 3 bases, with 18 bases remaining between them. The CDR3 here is CASSLGVTGLVYYGYTF. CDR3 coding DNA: TGTGCCAGCAGCTTGGGGGTGACAGGTTTGGTATACTATGGCTACACCTTC.

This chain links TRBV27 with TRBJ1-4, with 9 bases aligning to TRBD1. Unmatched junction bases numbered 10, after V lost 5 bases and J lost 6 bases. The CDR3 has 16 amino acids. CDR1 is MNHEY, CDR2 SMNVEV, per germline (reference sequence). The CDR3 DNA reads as TGTGCCAGCAGTGCCACGTTGACAGGGGGGTATGAAAAACTGTTTTTT. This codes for CASSATLTGGYEKLFF.

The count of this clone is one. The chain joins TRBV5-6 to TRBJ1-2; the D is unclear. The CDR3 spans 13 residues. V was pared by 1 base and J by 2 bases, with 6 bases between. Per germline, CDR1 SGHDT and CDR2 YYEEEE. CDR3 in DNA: TGTGCCAGCAGCTTGTCCCGGAACTATGGCTACACCTTC. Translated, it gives CASSLSRNYGYTF.

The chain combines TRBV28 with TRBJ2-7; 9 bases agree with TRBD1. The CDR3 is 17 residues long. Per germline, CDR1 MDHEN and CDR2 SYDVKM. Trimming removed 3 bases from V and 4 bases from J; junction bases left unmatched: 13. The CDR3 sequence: CASSLGVRGQGLYEQYF. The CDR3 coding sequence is TGTGCCAGCAGTTTGGGCGTGAGGGGACAGGGATTATACGAGCAGTACTTC.

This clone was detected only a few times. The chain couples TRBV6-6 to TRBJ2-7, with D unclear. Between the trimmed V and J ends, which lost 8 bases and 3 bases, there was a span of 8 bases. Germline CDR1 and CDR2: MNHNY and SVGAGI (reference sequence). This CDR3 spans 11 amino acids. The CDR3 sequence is CASRTGYEQYF. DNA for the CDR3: TGTGCCAGCCGAACTGGCTACGAGCAGTACTTC.

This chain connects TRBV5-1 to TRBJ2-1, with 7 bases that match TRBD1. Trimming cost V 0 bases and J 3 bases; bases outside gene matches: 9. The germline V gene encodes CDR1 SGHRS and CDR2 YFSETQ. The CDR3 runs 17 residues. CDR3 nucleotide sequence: TGCGCCAGCAGCTTGGCCAAAACAGGGGCCTACTACAATGAGCAGTTCTTC. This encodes CASSLAKTGAYYNEQFF.

The DNA for the CDR3 is TGCGCCAGCAGAGGAGGCGGCAACACCATATATTTT. Encoded protein: CASRGGGNTIYF. The chain has TRBV5-1 and TRBJ1-3, with no clear D. Looked up from germline, CDR1 is SGHRS and CDR2 is YFSETQ. Trimming took 5 bases from V and 7 from J, leaving 10 bases between them. This CDR3 is built from 12 residues. Using reference TRBV5-1 and TRBJ1-3 for the parts outside the CDR3, the full variable domain is KAGVTQTPRYLIKTRGQQVTLSCSPISGHRSVSWYQQTPGQGLQFLFEYFSETQRNKGNFPGRFSGRQFSNSRSEMNVSTLELGDSALYLCASRGGGNTIYFGEGSWLTVV.

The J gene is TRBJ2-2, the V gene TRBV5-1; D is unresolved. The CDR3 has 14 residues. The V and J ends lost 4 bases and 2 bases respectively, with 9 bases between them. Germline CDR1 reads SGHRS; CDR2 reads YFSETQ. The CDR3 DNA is TGCGCCAGCAGCAGCGCTATAAACACCGGGGAGCTGTTTTTT. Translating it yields CASSSAINTGELFF.

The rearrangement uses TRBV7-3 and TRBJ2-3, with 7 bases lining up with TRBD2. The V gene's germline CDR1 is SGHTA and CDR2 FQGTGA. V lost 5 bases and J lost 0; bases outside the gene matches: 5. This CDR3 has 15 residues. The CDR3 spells CASSPWGGSTDTQYF. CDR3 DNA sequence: TGTGCCAGCAGCCCCTGGGGGGGTAGCACAGATACGCAGTATTTT. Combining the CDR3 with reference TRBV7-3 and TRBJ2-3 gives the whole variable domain GAGVSQTPSNKVTEKGKYVELRCDPISGHTALYWYRQSLGQGPEFLIYFQGTGAADDSGLPNDRFFAVRPEGSVSTLKIQRTERGDSAVYLCASSPWGGSTDTQYFGPGTRLTVL.

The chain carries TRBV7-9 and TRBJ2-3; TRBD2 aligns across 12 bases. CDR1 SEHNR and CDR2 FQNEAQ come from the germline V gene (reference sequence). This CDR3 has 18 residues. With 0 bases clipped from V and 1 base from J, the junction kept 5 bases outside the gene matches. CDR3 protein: CASSLASTSGSGTDTQYF. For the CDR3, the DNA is TGTGCCAGCAGCTTAGCATCGACTAGCGGGAGCGGCACAGATACGCAGTATTTT.

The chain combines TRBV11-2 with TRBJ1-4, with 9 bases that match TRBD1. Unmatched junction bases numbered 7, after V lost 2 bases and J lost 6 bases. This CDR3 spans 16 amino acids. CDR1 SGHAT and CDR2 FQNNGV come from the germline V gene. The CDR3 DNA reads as TGTGCCAGCAGCTTACTCCAAGGGGACAGGGATGAAAAACTGTTTTTT. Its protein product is CASSLLQGDRDEKLFF.

This chain's CDR3 is CASSRGQGVSTDTQYF. The CDR3 DNA reads as TGTGCCAGTAGTAGGGGACAGGGCGTGAGCACAGATACGCAGTATTTT. This chain links TRBV19 with TRBJ2-3, with 9 bases lining up with TRBD1. Trimming cost V 4 bases and J 0 bases; bases outside gene matches: 5. This CDR3 region has 16 residues. Germline lookup yields CDR1 LNHDA and CDR2 SQIVND (reference sequence).

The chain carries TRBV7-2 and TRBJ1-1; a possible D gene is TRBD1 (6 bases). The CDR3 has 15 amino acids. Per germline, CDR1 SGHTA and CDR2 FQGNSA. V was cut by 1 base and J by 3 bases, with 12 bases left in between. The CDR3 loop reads CASSLDRATYTEAFF. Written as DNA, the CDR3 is TGTGCCAGCAGCTTAGACAGGGCCACGTACACTGAAGCTTTCTTT. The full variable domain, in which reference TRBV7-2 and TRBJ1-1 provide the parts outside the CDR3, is GAGVSQSPSNKVTEKGKDVELRCDPISGHTALYWYRQSLGQGLEFLIYFQGNSAPDKSGLPSDRFSAERTGGSVSTLTIQRTQQEDSAVYLCASSLDRATYTEAFFGQGTRLTVV.

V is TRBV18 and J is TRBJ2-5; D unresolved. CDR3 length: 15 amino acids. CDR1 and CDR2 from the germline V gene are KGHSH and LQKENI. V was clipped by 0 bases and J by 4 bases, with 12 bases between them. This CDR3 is CASSPPSVSRETQYF. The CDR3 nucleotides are TGTGCCAGCTCACCACCGTCGGTCTCCCGAGAGACCCAGTACTTC.

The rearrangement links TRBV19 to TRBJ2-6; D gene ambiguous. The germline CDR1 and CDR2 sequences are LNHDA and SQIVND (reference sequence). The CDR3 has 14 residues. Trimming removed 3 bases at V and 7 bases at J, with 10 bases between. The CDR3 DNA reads TGTGCCAGTAGTATCTCGGCAGGCGCCAACGTCCTGACTTTC. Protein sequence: CASSISAGANVLTF.

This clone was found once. CDR3 in DNA: TGTGCCAGCTCACCAATAACCCCGGGCAGGGTAAAGGATGGCTACACCTTC. Translated: CASSPITPGRVKDGYTF. V usage is TRBV18 and J usage is TRBJ1-2; the D gene is possibly TRBD1 (5 bases). The germline V and J ends were trimmed by 2 bases and 6 bases, with 22 bases remaining between them. CDR1 is KGHSH, CDR2 LQKENI, per germline. This CDR3 has 17 residues.

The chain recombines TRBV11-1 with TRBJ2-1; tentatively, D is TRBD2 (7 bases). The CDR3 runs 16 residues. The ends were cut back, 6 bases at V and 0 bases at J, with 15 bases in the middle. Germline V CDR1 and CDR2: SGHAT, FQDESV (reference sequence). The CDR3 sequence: CASRTGGGGSYNEQFF. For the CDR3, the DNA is TGTGCCAGCAGGACCGGAGGGGGGGGCTCCTACAATGAGCAGTTCTTC. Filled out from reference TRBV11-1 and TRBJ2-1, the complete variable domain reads EAEVAQSPRYKITEKSQAVAFWCDPISGHATLYWYRQILGQGPELLVQFQDESVVDDSQLPKDRFSAERLKGVDSTLKIQPAELGDSAMYLCASRTGGGGSYNEQFFGPGTRLTVL.

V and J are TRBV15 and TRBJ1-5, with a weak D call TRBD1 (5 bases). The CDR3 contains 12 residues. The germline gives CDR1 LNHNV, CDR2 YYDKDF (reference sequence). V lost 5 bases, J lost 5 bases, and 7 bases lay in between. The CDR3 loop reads CATSAGHQPQHF. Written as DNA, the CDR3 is TGTGCCACCAGCGCGGGGCATCAGCCCCAGCATTTT.

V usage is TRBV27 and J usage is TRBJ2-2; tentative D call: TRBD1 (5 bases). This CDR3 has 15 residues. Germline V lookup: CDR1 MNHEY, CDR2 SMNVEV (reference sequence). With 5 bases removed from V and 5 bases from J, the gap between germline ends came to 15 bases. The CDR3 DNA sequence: TGTGCCAGCAGTATACAGGACCTGGGGACCGGGGAGCTGTTTTTT. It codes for CASSIQDLGTGELFF.

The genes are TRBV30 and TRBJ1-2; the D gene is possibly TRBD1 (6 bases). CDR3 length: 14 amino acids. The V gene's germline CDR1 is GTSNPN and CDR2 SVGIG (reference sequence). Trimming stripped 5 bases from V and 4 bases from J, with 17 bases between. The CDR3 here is CAWDPGQPSYGYTF. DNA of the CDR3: TGTGCCTGGGACCCAGGACAGCCTTCCTATGGCTACACCTTC.